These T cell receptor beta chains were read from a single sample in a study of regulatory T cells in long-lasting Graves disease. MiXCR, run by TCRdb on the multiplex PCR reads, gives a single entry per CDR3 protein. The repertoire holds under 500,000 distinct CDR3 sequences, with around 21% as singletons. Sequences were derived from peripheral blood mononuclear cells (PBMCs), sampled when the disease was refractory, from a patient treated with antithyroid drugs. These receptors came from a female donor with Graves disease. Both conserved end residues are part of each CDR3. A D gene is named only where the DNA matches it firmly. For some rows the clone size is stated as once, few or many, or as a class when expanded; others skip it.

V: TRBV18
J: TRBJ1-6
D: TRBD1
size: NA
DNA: TGTGCCAGCTCACCCCCACAGGGGGCGAATAATTCACCCCTCCACTTT
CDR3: CASSPPQGANNSPLHF

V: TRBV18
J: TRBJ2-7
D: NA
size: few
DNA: TGTGCCAGCTCACCAGGGGGCGCCTTCTCCGAGCAGTACTTC
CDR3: CASSPGGAFSEQYF

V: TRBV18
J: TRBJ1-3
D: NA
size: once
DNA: TGTGCCAGCTCACCTCAGTTTCTGGCGAGCTCTGGAAACACCATATATTTT
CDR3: CASSPQFLASSGNTIYF

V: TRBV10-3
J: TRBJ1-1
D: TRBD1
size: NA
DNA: TGTGCCATCAGGTGGACAGGGGGGGTTGAAGCTTTCTTT
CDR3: CAIRWTGGVEAFF

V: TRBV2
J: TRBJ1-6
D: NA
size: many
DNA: TGTGCCACCCGTGGCAGGGATACTTCACCCCTCCACTTT
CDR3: CATRGRDTSPLHF

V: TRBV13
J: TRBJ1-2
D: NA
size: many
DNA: TGTGCCAGCAGCTTAGGTTCTGGGGCGTACTATGGCTACACCTTC
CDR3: CASSLGSGAYYGYTF

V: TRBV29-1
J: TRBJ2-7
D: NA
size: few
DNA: TGCAGCGTGAGAAGTGGTTACGAGCAGTACTTC
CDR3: CSVRSGYEQYF

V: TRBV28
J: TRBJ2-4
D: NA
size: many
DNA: TGTGCCAGCGGGGAGGAGGACCGGATAATTAATTTTCAGTACTTC
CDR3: CASGEEDRIINFQYF

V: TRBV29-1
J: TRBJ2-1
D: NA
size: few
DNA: TGCAGCGTTGTAGAGCGGGCTAGGGCTGAGCAGTTCTTC
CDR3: CSVVERARAEQFF

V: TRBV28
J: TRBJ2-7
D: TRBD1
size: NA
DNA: TGTGCCAGCAGTTTATACAGGGGAAGCGAGCAGTACTTC
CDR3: CASSLYRGSEQYF

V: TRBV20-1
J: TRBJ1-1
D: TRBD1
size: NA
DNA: TGCAGTGCTCCTCGTGGACAGGCGAACACTGAAGCTTTCTTT
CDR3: CSAPRGQANTEAFF

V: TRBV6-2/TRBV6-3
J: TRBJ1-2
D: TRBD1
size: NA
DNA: TGTGCCAGCAGTTATAGGGTAGGGGGCCCTGATGGCTACACCTTC
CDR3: CASSYRVGGPDGYTF

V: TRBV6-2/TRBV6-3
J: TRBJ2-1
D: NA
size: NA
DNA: TGTGCCAGCAGTTACTCCGGGACCGGAGGCAATGAGCAGTTCTTC
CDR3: CASSYSGTGGNEQFF

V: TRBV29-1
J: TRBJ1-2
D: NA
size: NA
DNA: TGCAGCGTTGAAGATCCGAGGCCACCGAACTATGGCTACACCTTC
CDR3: CSVEDPRPPNYGYTF

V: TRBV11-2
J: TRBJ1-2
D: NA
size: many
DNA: TGTGCCAGCAGCAACGGGGTCGGAGTCACCTTC
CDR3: CASSNGVGVTF

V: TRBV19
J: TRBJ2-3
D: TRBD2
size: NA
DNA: TGTGCCAGTATCCCCGGGACTAGCCGCACAGATACGCAGTATTTT
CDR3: CASIPGTSRTDTQYF

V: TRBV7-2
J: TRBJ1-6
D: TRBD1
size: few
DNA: TGTGCCAGCAGTCGACAGGGCTCCTATAATTCACCCCTCCACTTT
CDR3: CASSRQGSYNSPLHF

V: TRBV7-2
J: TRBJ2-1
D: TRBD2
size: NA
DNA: TGTGCCAGCAGCTTAGGGCGGGAGAATTTCTGGGGCAATGAGCAGTTCTTC
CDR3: CASSLGRENFWGNEQFF

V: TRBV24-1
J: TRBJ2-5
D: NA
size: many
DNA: TGTGCCACCAGTGATCCCGGGACTCGGCAAGAGACCCAGTACTTC
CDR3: CATSDPGTRQETQYF

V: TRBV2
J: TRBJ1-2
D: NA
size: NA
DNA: TGTGCCAGCCGGGGCCTTGAGGATGGCTACACCTTC
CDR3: CASRGLEDGYTF

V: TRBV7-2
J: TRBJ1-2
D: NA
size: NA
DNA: TGTGCCAGCAGCCGTGTTGCGGTTGGACAGCACTATGGCTACACCTTC
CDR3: CASSRVAVGQHYGYTF

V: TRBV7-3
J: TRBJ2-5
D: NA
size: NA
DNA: TGTGCCAGCAGCTTAAGGGGGGACAGCCAAGAGACCCAGTACTTC
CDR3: CASSLRGDSQETQYF

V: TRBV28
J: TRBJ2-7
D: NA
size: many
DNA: TGTGCCAGCAGTTTAGCCGTCCTCCGGACAGAAAGCTACGAGCAGTACTTC
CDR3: CASSLAVLRTESYEQYF

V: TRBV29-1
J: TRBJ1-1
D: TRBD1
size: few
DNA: TGCAGCGCCGACAGGGCGAACACTGAAGCTTTCTTT
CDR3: CSADRANTEAFF

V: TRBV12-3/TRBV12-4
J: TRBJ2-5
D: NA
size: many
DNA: TGTGCCAGCAGTCACAATAGGGAGACCCAGTACTTC
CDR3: CASSHNRETQYF

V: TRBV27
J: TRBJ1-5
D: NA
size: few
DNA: TGTGCCAGCAGTTCCCAGACAGTCAGTAGCAATCAGCCCCAGCATTTT
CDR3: CASSSQTVSSNQPQHF

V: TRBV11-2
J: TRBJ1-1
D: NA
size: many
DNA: TGTGCCAGCAGCTTAGCGCAGGGGCTCTTGATCCGCACTGAAGCTTTCTTT
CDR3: CASSLAQGLLIRTEAFF

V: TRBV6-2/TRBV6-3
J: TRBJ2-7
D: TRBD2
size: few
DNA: TGTGCCAGCAGTTACGGGGGACTAGACTCCTACGAGCAGTACTTC
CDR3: CASSYGGLDSYEQYF

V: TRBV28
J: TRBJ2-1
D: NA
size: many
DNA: TGTGCCAGCAGTTTACCGGGATTACGCTCCTACAATGAGCAGTTCTTC
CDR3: CASSLPGLRSYNEQFF

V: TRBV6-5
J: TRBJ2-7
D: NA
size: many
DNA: TGTGCCAGCAGTTACTCCGGGACCCTATACGAGCAGTACTTC
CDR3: CASSYSGTLYEQYF

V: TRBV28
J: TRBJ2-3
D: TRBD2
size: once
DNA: TGTGCCAGCAGTGGCTTCGGGGGGTTCACAGATACGCAGTATTTT
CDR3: CASSGFGGFTDTQYF

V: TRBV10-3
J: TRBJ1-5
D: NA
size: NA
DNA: TGTGCCATCAGTTCACAGGGAAACAATCAGCCCCAGCATTTT
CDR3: CAISSQGNNQPQHF

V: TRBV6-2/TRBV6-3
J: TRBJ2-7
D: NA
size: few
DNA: TGTGCCAGCAGTTACTCCCCGGGACGGATCACCTACGAGCAGTACTTC
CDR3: CASSYSPGRITYEQYF

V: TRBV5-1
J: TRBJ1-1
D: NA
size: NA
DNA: TGCGCCAGCAGCTTCGAGGAGGGCGCGAACACTGAAGCTTTCTTT
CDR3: CASSFEEGANTEAFF

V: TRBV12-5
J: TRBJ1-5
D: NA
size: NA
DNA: TGTGCTAGTGGTTTGTTCCAGAGCAATCAGCCCCAGCATTTT
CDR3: CASGLFQSNQPQHF

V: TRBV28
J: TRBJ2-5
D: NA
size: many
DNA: TGTGCCAGCAGGGGTGGAGGCCGGGAGACCCAGTACTTC
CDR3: CASRGGGRETQYF

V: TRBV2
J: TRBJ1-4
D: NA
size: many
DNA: TGTGCCAGCAGTGAGGACAGCCATAATGAAAAACTGTTTTTT
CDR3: CASSEDSHNEKLFF

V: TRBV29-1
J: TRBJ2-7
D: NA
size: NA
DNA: TGCGGGGGGGGGGCGAGGTTTTTC
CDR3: CGGGARFF

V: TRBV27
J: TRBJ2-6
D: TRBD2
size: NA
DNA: TGTGCCAGCAGACTAGCGGGAGCTGGGGCCAACGTCCTGACTTTC
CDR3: CASRLAGAGANVLTF

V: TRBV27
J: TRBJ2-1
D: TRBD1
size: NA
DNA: TGTGCCAGCAGTTTCAGGGGGCCTGGCTCCTACAATGAGCAGTTCTTC
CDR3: CASSFRGPGSYNEQFF

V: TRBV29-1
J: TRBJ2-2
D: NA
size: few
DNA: TGCAGCGTTGTGGTCAGGGCCACCGGGGAGCTGTTTTTT
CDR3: CSVVVRATGELFF

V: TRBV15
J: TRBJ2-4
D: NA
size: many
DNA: TGTGCCACCAGCGTTCCTAAGGCGGGAGCCAAAAACATTCAGTACTTC
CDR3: CATSVPKAGAKNIQYF

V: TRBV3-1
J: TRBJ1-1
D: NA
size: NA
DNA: TGTGCCAGCAGCCAGATTGGTGAGGGAATATTTGGGGACACTGAAGCTTTCTTT
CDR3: CASSQIGEGIFGDTEAFF

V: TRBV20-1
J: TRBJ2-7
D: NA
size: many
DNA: TGCAGTGCTAGAGGGCCTTCCTACGAGCAGTACTTC
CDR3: CSARGPSYEQYF

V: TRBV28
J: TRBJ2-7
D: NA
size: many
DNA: TGTGCCAGCAGACCCTGGGTGATGGGAAGAGGGGACGAGCAGTACTTC
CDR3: CASRPWVMGRGDEQYF

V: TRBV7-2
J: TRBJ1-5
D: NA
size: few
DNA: TGTGCCAGCAGCTTAGAGGCCGGCCCCTATCAGCCCCAGCATTTT
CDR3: CASSLEAGPYQPQHF

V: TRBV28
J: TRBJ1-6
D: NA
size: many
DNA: TGTGCCAGCAGTTTAGTGATGAATTCACCCCTCCACTTT
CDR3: CASSLVMNSPLHF

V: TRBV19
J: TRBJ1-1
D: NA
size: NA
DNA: TGTGCCAGTAGGACAGTTGGTGGGGGAGCTTTCTTT
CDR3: CASRTVGGGAFF

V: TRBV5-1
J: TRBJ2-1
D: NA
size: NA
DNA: TGCGCCAGCAGCTTGGAGGGGGTTTCCTACAATGAGCAGTTCTTC
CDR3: CASSLEGVSYNEQFF

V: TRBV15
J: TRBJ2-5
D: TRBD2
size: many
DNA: TGTGCCACCAGCGGTGGACTAGCGGGGTCCGACGGGAAAGAGACCCAGTACTTC
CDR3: CATSGGLAGSDGKETQYF